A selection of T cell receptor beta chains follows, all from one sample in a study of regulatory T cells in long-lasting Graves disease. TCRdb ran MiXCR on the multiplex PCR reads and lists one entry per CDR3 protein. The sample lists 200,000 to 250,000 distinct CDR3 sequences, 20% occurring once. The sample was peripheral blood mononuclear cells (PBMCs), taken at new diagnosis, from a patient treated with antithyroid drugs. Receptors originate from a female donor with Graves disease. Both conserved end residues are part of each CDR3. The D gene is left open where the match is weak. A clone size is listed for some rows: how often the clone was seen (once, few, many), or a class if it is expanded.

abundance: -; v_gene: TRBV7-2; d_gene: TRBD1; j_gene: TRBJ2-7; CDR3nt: TGTGCCAGCAGCCGACAGGGATCGGCAGAGGCAGGCGAGCAGTACTTC; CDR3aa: CASSRQGSAEAGEQYF
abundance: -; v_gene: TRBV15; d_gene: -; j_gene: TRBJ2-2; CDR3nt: TGTGCCACCAGCAGAGACGCCACAAGTGGGGAGCTGTTTTTT; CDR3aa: CATSRDATSGELFF
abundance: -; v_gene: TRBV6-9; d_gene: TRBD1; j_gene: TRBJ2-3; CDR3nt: TGTGCCAGCAGTTTACCGGGACAGGATTGGGCAGATACGCAGTATTTT; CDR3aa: CASSLPGQDWADTQYF
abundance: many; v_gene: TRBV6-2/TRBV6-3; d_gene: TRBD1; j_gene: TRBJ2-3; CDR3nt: TGTGCCAGCAGATGGACAGGGAGCACAGATACGCAGTATTTT; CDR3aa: CASRWTGSTDTQYF
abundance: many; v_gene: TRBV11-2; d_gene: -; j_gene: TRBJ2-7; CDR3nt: TGTGCCAGCAGCTTAGGGGCGTACCCGTTTGAGCAGTACTTC; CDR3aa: CASSLGAYPFEQYF
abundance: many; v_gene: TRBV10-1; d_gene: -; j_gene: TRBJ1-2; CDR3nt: TGCGCCATCACGCCAGGAGGCTATGGCTACACCTTC; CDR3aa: CAITPGGYGYTF
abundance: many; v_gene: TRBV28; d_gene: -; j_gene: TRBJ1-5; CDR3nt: TGTGCCAGCAGTTCTCGGGCCGCGCCCCAGCATTTT; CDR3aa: CASSSRAAPQHF
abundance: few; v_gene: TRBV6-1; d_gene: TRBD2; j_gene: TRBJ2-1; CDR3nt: TGTGCCACCCTTAGCGGGCGGCACAATGAGCAGTTCTTC; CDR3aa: CATLSGRHNEQFF
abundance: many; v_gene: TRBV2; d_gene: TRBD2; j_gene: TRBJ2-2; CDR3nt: TGTGCCAGCAGTGACCCTAGCGGGGGGGACACCGGGGAGCTGTTTTTT; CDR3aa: CASSDPSGGDTGELFF
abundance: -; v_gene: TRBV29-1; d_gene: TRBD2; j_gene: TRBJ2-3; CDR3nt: TGCAGCGTTGTCCTAAGCGGGAGGGCCCCAGATACGCAGTATTTT; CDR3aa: CSVVLSGRAPDTQYF
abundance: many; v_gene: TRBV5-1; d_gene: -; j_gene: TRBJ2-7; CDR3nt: TGCGCCAGCAGCTTATCGGGGGCCACCTACGAGCAGTACTTC; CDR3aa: CASSLSGATYEQYF
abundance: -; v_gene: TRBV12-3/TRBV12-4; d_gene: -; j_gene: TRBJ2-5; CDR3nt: TGTGCCAGCAGTCCGGACAGCAACCAAGAGACCCAGTACTTC; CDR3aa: CASSPDSNQETQYF
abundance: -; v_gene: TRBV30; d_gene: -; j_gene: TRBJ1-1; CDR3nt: TGTGCCTGGAGTGTACTAGGTTCGACAGCGCATGAAGCTTTCTTT; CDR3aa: CAWSVLGSTAHEAFF
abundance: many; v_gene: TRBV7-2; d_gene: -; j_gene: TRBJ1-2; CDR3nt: TGTGCCAGCAGCGCTAGCGGGACTAACTATGGCTACACCTTC; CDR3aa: CASSASGTNYGYTF
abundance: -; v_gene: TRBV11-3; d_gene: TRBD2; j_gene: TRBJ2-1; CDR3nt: TGTGCCAGCAGCTTAGGTGGCAGCGGGGGGGATGAGCAGTTCTTC; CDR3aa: CASSLGGSGGDEQFF
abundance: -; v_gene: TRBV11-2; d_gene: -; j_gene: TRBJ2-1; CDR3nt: TGTGCCACTTGGGGGGACAATGAGCAGTTCTTC; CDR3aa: CATWGDNEQFF
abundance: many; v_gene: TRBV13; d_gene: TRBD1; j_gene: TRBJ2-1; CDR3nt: TGTGCCAGCAGCTCCCGGGACAGGGGTGACAATGAGCAGTTCTTC; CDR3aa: CASSSRDRGDNEQFF
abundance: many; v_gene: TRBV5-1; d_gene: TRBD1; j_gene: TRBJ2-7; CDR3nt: TGCGCCAGCAGCTTTGGGACAGTAAGCTCCTACGAGCAGTACTTC; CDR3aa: CASSFGTVSSYEQYF
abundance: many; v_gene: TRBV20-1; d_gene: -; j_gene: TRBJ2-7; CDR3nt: TGCAGCGGAGAGAGCAAGTATGTAGGCGAGCAGTACTTC; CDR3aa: CSGESKYVGEQYF
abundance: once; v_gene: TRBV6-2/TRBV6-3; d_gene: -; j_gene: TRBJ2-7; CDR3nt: TGTGCCAGCAGTTACGGGAGCAGCAACGAGCAGTACTTC; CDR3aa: CASSYGSSNEQYF
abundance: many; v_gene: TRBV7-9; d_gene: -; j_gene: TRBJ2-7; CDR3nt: TGTGCCAGCAGCAAGGACAGTCCCTACGAGCAGTACTTC; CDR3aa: CASSKDSPYEQYF
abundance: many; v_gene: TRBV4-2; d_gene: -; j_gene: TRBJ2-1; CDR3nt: TGTGCCAGCAGCCAAGAACCCTATGGGGACAATGAGCAGTTCTTC; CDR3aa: CASSQEPYGDNEQFF